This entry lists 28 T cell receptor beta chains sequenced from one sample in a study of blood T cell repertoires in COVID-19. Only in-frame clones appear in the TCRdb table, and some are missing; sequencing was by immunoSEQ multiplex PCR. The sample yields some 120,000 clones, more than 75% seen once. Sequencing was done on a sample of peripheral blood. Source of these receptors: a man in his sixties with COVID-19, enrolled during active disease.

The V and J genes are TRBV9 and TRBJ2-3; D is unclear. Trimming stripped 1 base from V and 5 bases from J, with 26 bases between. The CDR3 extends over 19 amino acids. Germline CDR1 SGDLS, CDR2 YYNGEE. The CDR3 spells CASSVPLGRAPEVGDTQYF. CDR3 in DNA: TGTGCCAGCAGCGTACCCCTCGGCAGAGCCCCAGAGGTTGGAGATACGCAGTATTTT.

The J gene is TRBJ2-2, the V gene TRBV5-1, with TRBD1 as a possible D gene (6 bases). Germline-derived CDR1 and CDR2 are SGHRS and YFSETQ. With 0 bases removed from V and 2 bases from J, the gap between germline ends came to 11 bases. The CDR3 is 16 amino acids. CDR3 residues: CASSLGDIFNTGELFF. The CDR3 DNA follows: TGCGCCAGCAGCTTGGGGGACATCTTCAACACCGGGGAGCTGTTTTTT.

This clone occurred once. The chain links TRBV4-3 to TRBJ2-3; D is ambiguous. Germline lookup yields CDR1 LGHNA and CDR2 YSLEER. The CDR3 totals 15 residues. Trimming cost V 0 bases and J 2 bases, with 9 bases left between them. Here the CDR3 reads CASSQDVEDTDTQYF. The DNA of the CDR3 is TGCGCCAGCAGCCAAGATGTCGAGGACACAGATACGCAGTATTTT.

CDR3 sequence: CASSETGAVGNEQFF. CDR3 DNA: TGTGCCAGCAGCGAGACAGGGGCAGTCGGGAATGAGCAGTTCTTC. The chain employs TRBV9 and TRBJ2-1, with 8 bases matching TRBD1. V lost 3 bases and J lost 7; bases outside the gene matches: 9. The CDR3 is 15 residues long. From germline, CDR1 is SGDLS and CDR2 YYNGEE.

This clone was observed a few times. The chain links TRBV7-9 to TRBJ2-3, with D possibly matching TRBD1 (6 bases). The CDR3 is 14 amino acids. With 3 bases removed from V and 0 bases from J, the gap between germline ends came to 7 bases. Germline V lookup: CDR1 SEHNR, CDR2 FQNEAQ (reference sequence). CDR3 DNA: TGTGCCAGCAGCTTCGACAGGAGCACAGATACGCAGTATTTT. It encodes CASSFDRSTDTQYF.

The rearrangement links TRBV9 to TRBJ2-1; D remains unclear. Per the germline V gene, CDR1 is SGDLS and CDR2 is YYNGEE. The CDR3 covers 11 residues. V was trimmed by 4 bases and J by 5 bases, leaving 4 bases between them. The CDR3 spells CASSYNNEQFF. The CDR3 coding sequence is TGTGCCAGCAGCTACAACAATGAGCAGTTCTTC.

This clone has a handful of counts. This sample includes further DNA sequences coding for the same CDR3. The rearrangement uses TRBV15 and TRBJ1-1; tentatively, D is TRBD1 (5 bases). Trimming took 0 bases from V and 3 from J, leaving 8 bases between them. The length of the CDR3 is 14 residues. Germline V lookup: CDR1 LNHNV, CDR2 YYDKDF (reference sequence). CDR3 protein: CATSRDPGHTEAFF. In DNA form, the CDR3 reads TGTGCCACCAGCAGAGATCCAGGGCACACTGAAGCTTTCTTT. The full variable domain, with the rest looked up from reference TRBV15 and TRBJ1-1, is DAMVIQNPRYQVTQFGKPVTLSCSQTLNHNVMYWYQQKSSQAPKLLFHYYDKDFNNEADTPDNFQSRRPNTSFCFLDIRSPGLGDTAMYLCATSRDPGHTEAFFGQGTRLTVV.

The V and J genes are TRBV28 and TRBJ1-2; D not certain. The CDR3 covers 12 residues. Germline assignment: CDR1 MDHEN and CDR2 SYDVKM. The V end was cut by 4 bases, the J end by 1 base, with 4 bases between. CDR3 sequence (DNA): TGTGCCAGCAGTTCTTTTAACTATGGCTACACCTTC. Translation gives CASSSFNYGYTF.

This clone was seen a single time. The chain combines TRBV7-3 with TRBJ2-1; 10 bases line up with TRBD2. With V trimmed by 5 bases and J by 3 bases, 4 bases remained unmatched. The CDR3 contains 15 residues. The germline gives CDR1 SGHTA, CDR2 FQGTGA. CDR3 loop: CASSPTSGNYNEQFF. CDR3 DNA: TGTGCCAGCAGCCCAACTAGCGGGAACTACAATGAGCAGTTCTTC. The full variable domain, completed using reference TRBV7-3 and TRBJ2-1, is GAGVSQTPSNKVTEKGKYVELRCDPISGHTALYWYRQSLGQGPEFLIYFQGTGAADDSGLPNDRFFAVRPEGSVSTLKIQRTERGDSAVYLCASSPTSGNYNEQFFGPGTRLTVL.

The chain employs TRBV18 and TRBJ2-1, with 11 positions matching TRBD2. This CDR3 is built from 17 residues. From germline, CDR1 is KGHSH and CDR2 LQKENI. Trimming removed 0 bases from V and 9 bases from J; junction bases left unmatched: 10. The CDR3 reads CASSPPTGLAGGSEQFF. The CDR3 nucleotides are TGTGCCAGCTCACCACCGACCGGTCTAGCGGGAGGCAGTGAGCAGTTCTTC.

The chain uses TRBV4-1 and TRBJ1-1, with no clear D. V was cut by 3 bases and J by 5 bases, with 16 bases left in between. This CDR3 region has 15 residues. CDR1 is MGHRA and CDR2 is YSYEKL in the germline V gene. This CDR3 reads CASSHDGQRETEAFF. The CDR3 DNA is TGCGCCAGCAGCCATGACGGGCAGCGGGAGACTGAAGCTTTCTTT.

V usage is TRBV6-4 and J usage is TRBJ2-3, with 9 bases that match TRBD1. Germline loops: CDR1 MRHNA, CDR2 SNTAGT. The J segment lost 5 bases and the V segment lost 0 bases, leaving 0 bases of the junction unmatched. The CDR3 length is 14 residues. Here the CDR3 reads CASSDSGQGDTQYF. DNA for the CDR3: TGTGCCAGCAGTGACTCGGGACAGGGAGATACGCAGTATTTT.

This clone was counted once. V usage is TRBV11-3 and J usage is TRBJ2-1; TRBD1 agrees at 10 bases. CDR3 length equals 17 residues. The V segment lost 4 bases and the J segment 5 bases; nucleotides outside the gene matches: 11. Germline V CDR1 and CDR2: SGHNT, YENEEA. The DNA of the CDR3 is TGTGCCAGCAGCTCTAGCGGACAGGGGGGATTTCACAATGAGCAGTTCTTC. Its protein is CASSSSGQGGFHNEQFF.

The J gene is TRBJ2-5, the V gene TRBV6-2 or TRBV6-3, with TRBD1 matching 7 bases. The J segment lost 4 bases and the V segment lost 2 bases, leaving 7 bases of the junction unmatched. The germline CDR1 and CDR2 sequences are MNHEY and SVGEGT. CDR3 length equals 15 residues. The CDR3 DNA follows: TGTGCCAGCAGTTACGGTGAGGGGGCTCGAGAGACCCAGTACTTC. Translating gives CASSYGEGARETQYF.

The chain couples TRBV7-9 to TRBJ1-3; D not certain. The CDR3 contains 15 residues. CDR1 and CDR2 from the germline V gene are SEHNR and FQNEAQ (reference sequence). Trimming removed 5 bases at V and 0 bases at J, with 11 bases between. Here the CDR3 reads CASSPWAPSGNTIYF. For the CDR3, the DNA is TGTGCCAGCAGCCCCTGGGCCCCCTCTGGAAACACCATATATTTT. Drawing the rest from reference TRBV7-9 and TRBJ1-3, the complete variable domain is DTGVSQNPRHKITKRGQNVTFRCDPISEHNRLYWYRQTLGQGPEFLTYFQNEAQLEKSRLLSDRFSAERPKGSFSTLEIQRTEQGDSAMYLCASSPWAPSGNTIYFGEGSWLTVV.

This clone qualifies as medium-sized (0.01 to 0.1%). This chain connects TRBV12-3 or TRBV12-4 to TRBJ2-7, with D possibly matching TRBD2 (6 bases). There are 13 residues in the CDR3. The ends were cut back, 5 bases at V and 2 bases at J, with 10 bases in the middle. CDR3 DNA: TGTGCCAGCAGTAGCGGGTCACCCTACGAGCAGTACTTC. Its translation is CASSSGSPYEQYF.

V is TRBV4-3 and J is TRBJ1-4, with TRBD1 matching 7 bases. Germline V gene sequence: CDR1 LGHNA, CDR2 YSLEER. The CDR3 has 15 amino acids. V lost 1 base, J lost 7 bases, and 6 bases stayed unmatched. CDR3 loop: CASSQARAGGEKLFF. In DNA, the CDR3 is TGCGCCAGCAGCCAAGCTCGCGCAGGGGGTGAAAAACTGTTTTTT.

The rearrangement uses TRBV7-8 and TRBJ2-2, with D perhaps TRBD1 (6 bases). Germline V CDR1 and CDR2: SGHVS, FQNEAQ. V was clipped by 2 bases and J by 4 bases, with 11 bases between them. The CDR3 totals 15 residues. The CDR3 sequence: CASSLQGQGTGELFF. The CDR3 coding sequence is TGTGCCAGCAGCTTACAGGGGCAGGGCACCGGGGAGCTGTTTTTT. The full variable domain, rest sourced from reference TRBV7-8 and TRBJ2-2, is GAGVSQSPRYKVAKRGQDVALRCDPISGHVSLFWYQQALGQGPEFLTYFQNEAQLDKSGLPSDRFFAERPEGSVSTLKIQRTQQEDSAVYLCASSLQGQGTGELFFGEGSRLTVL.

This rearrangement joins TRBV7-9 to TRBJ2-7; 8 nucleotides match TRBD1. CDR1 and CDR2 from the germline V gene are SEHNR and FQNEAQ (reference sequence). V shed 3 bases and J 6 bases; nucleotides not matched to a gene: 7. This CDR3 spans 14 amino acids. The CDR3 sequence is CASSLDRERGEQYF. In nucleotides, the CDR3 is TGTGCCAGCAGCTTGGACAGGGAAAGGGGCGAGCAGTACTTC.

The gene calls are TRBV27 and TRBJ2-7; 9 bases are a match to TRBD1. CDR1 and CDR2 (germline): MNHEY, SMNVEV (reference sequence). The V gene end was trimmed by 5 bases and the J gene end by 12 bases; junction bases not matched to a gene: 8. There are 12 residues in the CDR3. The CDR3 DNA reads TGTGCCAGCAGTACCCCGGGACAGGGACTGTACTTC. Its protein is CASSTPGQGLYF.

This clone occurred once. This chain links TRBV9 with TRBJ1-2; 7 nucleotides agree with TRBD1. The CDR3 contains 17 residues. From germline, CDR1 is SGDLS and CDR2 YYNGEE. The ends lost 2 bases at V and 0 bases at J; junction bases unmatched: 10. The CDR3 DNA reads TGTGCCAGCAGCGTCGGAGCAGGGGGAGACGCTAACTATGGCTACACCTTC. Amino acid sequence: CASSVGAGGDANYGYTF.

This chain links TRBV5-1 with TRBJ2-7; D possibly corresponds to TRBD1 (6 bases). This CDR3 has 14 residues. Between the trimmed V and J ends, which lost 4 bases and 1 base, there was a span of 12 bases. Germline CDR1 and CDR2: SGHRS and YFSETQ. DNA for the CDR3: TGCGCCAGCAGCACCAACAGGGTATCCTACGAGCAGTACTTC. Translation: CASSTNRVSYEQYF.

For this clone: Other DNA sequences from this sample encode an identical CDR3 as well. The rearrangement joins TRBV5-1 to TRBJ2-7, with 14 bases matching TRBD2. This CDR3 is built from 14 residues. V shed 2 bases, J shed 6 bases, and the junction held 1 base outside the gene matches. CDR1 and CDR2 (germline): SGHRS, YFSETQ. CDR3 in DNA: TGCGCCAGCAGCTTAGGACTAGCGGGAGGCGAGCAGTACTTC. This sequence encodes CASSLGLAGGEQYF.

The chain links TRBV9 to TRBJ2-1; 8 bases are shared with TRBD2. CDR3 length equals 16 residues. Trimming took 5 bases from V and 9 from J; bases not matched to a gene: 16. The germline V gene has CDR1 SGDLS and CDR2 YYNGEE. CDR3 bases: TGTGCCAGCAGTGGGGCCGGGAGGGCACGGGAAGGTGAGCAGTTCTTC. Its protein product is CASSGAGRAREGEQFF.

CDR3 bases: TGTGCCAGCAGTTTACAGGGGGTCTCCTACGAGCAGTACTTC. Its protein is CASSLQGVSYEQYF. The gene calls are TRBV6-5 and TRBJ2-7; TRBD1 matches at 8 bases. V lost 4 bases to trimming and J lost 0 bases; unmatched junction nucleotides: 2. The CDR3 extends over 14 amino acids. Per germline, CDR1 MNHEY and CDR2 SVGAGI.

CDR3 in amino acids: CASSGSTGWTEAFF. CDR3 coding DNA: TGTGCCAGCAGTGGATCGACAGGGTGGACTGAAGCTTTCTTT. J is TRBJ1-1 and V is TRBV2; 7 positions agree with TRBD1. The CDR3 loop spans 14 amino acids. Trimming at V came to 4 bases and at J to 5 bases, leaving 7 bases not matched to a gene. Germline V CDR1 and CDR2: SNHLY, FYNNEI.

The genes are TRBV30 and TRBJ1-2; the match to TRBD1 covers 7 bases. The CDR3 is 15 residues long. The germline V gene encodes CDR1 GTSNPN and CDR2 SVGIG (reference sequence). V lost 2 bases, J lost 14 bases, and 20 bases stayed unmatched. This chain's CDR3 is CAWSTPGQEAISRTF. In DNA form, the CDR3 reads TGTGCCTGGAGTACCCCCGGACAGGAGGCAATCTCGAGGACCTTC.

The CDR3: CATSETGEAETQYF. The CDR3 DNA follows: TGTGCCACCAGTGAGACAGGGGAGGCAGAGACCCAGTACTTC. This sequence joins TRBV24-1 and TRBJ2-5; TRBD1 matches at 8 bases. The length of the CDR3 is 14 residues. Germline CDR1 KGHDR, CDR2 SFDVKD. V was clipped by 4 bases and J by 4 bases; unmatched bases: 4.